The TCR beta chain under discussion was sequenced for a study of control samples from healthy donors and cancer patients. The repertoire was sequenced with immunoSEQ multiplex PCR; TCRdb's copy has only in-frame clones and lacks some. Here the sample spans about 160,000 clones, 90% to 95% being singletons. Germline V CDR1 and CDR2: SGDLS, YYNGEE. The V end was cut by 4 bases, the J end by 0 bases, with 13 bases between. There are 15 residues in the CDR3. The clonotype originates from a woman in her thirties or forties in good health. The J gene is TRBJ1-1, the V gene TRBV9; D ambiguous. Sample: blood. The CDR3 nucleotides are TGTGCCAGCAGCCAAGGTGGAGCCATGAACACTGAAGCTTTCTTT. Its protein product is CASSQGGAMNTEAFF.